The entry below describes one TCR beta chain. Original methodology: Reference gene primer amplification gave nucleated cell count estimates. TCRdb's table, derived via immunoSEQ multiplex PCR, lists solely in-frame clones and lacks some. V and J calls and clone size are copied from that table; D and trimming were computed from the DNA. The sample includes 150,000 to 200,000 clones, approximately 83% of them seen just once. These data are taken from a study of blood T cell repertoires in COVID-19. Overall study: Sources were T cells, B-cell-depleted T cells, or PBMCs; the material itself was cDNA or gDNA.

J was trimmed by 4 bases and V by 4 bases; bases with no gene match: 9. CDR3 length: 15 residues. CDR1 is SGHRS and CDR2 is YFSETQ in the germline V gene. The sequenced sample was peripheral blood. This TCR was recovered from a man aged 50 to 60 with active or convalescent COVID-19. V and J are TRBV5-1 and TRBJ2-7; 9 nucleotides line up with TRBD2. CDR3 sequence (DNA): TGCGCCAGCAGCGTTCTAGCGGGGCCCATGTACGAGCAGTACTTC. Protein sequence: CASSVLAGPMYEQYF.